These T cell receptor beta chains were read from a single sample in a study of T cells in Graves' hyperthyroidism and ophthalmopathy. From the multiplex PCR reads, TCRdb called clonotypes with MiXCR, one entry per CDR3 protein. The sample includes hundreds of thousands of distinct CDR3 sequences, approximately 25% of them seen just once. Sequencing was done on a sample of blood. All receptors come from a young woman with Graves' ophthalmopathy. Both conserved end residues are part of each CDR3. The D gene is left open where the match is weak. Not every row has a clone size; where given, it reads once, few, many or a size class.

CDR3aa: CASSLTRTPGHRIHGYTF
CDR3nt: TGTGCCAGCAGCTTAACGAGGACACCCGGACACCGGATTCATGGCTACACCTTC
d_gene: -
v_gene: TRBV7-3
abundance: many
j_gene: TRBJ1-2

CDR3aa: CATILSGQGTEAFF
CDR3nt: TGTGCCACCATCCTCTCGGGACAGGGAACTGAAGCTTTCTTT
d_gene: TRBD1
v_gene: TRBV15
abundance: -
j_gene: TRBJ1-1

CDR3aa: CASSLTGTYEQYF
CDR3nt: TGTGCCAGCAGCCTTACAGGGACCTACGAGCAGTACTTC
d_gene: -
v_gene: TRBV27
abundance: many
j_gene: TRBJ2-7

CDR3aa: CASSSGRGGGTEAFF
CDR3nt: TGTGCCAGCAGTTCGGGAAGGGGAGGAGGAACTGAAGCTTTCTTT
d_gene: -
v_gene: TRBV27
abundance: -
j_gene: TRBJ1-1

CDR3aa: CASSWGQGEQYF
CDR3nt: TGTGCCAGCAGTTGGGGACAGGGTGAGCAGTACTTC
d_gene: TRBD1
v_gene: TRBV6-2/TRBV6-3
abundance: many
j_gene: TRBJ2-7

CDR3aa: CASRPLGAESQETQYF
CDR3nt: TGTGCCAGTAGACCTCTCGGGGCAGAGTCGCAAGAGACCCAGTACTTC
d_gene: -
v_gene: TRBV19
abundance: few
j_gene: TRBJ2-5

CDR3aa: CASSLITAKNIQYF
CDR3nt: TGCGCCAGCAGCTTGATTACAGCCAAAAACATTCAGTACTTC
d_gene: -
v_gene: TRBV5-1
abundance: many
j_gene: TRBJ2-4

CDR3aa: CASSQGGREAFF
CDR3nt: TGTGCCAGCAGCCAAGGAGGCCGTGAAGCTTTCTTT
d_gene: -
v_gene: TRBV28
abundance: -
j_gene: TRBJ1-1

CDR3aa: CASSDPPGRSGTEAFF
CDR3nt: TGTGCCAGCAGCGACCCTCCTGGGAGGAGCGGCACTGAAGCTTTCTTT
d_gene: -
v_gene: TRBV9
abundance: once
j_gene: TRBJ1-1

CDR3aa: CASSSLAGVTKNIQYF
CDR3nt: TGTGCCAGCAGTTCGCTAGCGGGAGTTACCAAAAACATTCAGTACTTC
d_gene: TRBD2
v_gene: TRBV5-5
abundance: -
j_gene: TRBJ2-4

CDR3aa: CASSEFVTQTGAFF
CDR3nt: TGCGCCAGCAGTGAGTTTGTGACACAGACTGGGGCTTTCTTT
d_gene: -
v_gene: TRBV10-2
abundance: many
j_gene: TRBJ1-1

CDR3aa: CASSLRTEHYGHTF
CDR3nt: TGTGCCAGCAGCTTACGAACAGAGCACTATGGCCACACCTTC
d_gene: -
v_gene: TRBV7-8
abundance: many
j_gene: TRBJ1-2

CDR3aa: CASSPGQTANYGYTF
CDR3nt: TGCGCCAGCAGCCCGGGACAGACAGCTAACTATGGCTACACCTTC
d_gene: TRBD1
v_gene: TRBV4-3
abundance: many
j_gene: TRBJ1-2

CDR3aa: CASSTGPNYGYTF
CDR3nt: TGCGCCAGCAGTACAGGGCCTAACTATGGCTACACCTTC
d_gene: -
v_gene: TRBV5-1
abundance: many
j_gene: TRBJ1-2

CDR3aa: CASSLALVGGVSETQYF
CDR3nt: TGTGCCAGCAGCTTAGCCTTAGTAGGGGGAGTCAGCGAGACCCAGTACTTC
d_gene: -
v_gene: TRBV7-2
abundance: -
j_gene: TRBJ2-5

CDR3aa: CASSLPRGSGGAIETQYF
CDR3nt: TGTGCCAGCAGCCTCCCGAGGGGGAGCGGGGGGGCCATAGAGACCCAGTACTTC
d_gene: TRBD2
v_gene: TRBV28
abundance: many
j_gene: TRBJ2-5

CDR3aa: CSVRDSARYEQYF
CDR3nt: TGCAGCGTTCGGGACAGCGCCCGCTACGAGCAGTACTTC
d_gene: TRBD1
v_gene: TRBV29-1
abundance: many
j_gene: TRBJ2-7

CDR3aa: CASSLAVSGVSYEQYF
CDR3nt: TGCGCCAGCAGCTTGGCCGTCTCGGGGGTGTCCTACGAGCAGTACTTC
d_gene: -
v_gene: TRBV5-1
abundance: many
j_gene: TRBJ2-7

CDR3aa: CASSQGARSGETQYF
CDR3nt: TGTGCCAGCAGCCAAGGCGCCCGGAGCGGAGAGACCCAGTACTTC
d_gene: -
v_gene: TRBV3-1
abundance: many
j_gene: TRBJ2-5

CDR3aa: CASSLLGQGFYEQYF
CDR3nt: TGTGCCAGCAGCCTACTCGGACAGGGGTTCTACGAGCAGTACTTC
d_gene: TRBD1
v_gene: TRBV6-5
abundance: many
j_gene: TRBJ2-7

CDR3aa: CASSIYRVTEAFF
CDR3nt: TGTGCCAGTAGTATCTACAGGGTCACTGAAGCTTTCTTT
d_gene: -
v_gene: TRBV19
abundance: few
j_gene: TRBJ1-1

CDR3aa: CASSYEGASPGELFF
CDR3nt: TGTGCCAGCAGTTACGAGGGTGCTAGCCCCGGGGAGCTGTTTTTT
d_gene: -
v_gene: TRBV6-5
abundance: many
j_gene: TRBJ2-2

CDR3aa: CSAPRPLPTEAFF
CDR3nt: TGCAGTGCTCCCCGGCCCTTACCCACTGAAGCTTTCTTT
d_gene: -
v_gene: TRBV20-1
abundance: many
j_gene: TRBJ1-1

CDR3aa: CASSPPTDFYTEAFF
CDR3nt: TGCGCCAGCAGCCCACCGACCGACTTTTACACTGAAGCTTTCTTT
d_gene: -
v_gene: TRBV4-1
abundance: few
j_gene: TRBJ1-1

CDR3aa: CASSQDSRSYPLYGYTF
CDR3nt: TGCGCCAGCAGCCAAGATTCCCGGAGTTACCCCCTCTATGGCTACACCTTC
d_gene: -
v_gene: TRBV4-1
abundance: many
j_gene: TRBJ1-2

CDR3aa: CASRLEIGSGGYEQYF
CDR3nt: TGTGCCAGCAGACTCGAGATAGGAAGCGGGGGATACGAGCAGTACTTC
d_gene: TRBD2
v_gene: TRBV27
abundance: many
j_gene: TRBJ2-7

CDR3aa: CASRGGGLYGYTF
CDR3nt: TGTGCCAGTAGAGGAGGGGGCCTCTATGGCTACACCTTC
d_gene: TRBD1
v_gene: TRBV19
abundance: many
j_gene: TRBJ1-2

CDR3aa: CASRELAGVPYEQYF
CDR3nt: TGTGCCAGCAGGGAACTAGCGGGCGTACCCTACGAGCAGTACTTC
d_gene: TRBD2
v_gene: TRBV6-1
abundance: -
j_gene: TRBJ2-7

CDR3aa: CASKNGYGYTF
CDR3nt: TGTGCCAGCAAGAACGGCTATGGTTACACCTTC
d_gene: -
v_gene: TRBV6-1
abundance: few
j_gene: TRBJ1-2

CDR3aa: CASSLGTGFSGEQYF
CDR3nt: TGTGCCAGCAGTTTAGGGACAGGGTTTAGTGGCGAGCAGTACTTC
d_gene: TRBD1
v_gene: TRBV12-3/TRBV12-4
abundance: few
j_gene: TRBJ2-7

CDR3aa: CASSLRGGDIAKNIQYF
CDR3nt: TGTGCCAGCAGCTTAAGGGGCGGCGACATAGCCAAAAACATTCAGTACTTC
d_gene: -
v_gene: TRBV7-2
abundance: -
j_gene: TRBJ2-4

CDR3aa: CASSQGPQDSYGQYF
CDR3nt: TGTGCCAGCAGCCAAGGTCCGCAGGATTCCTACGGACAGTACTTC
d_gene: -
v_gene: TRBV3-1
abundance: few
j_gene: TRBJ2-7

CDR3aa: CAWSVDQGSYGYTF
CDR3nt: TGTGCCTGGAGTGTCGACCAGGGATCCTATGGCTACACCTTC
d_gene: -
v_gene: TRBV30
abundance: few
j_gene: TRBJ1-2

CDR3aa: CASSPRQGWETEAFF
CDR3nt: TGTGCCAGCAGTCCCAGACAGGGGTGGGAAACTGAAGCTTTCTTT
d_gene: TRBD1
v_gene: TRBV12-3/TRBV12-4
abundance: few
j_gene: TRBJ1-1

CDR3aa: CASSYSIQGIYEQYF
CDR3nt: TGTGCCAGCAGTTACTCGATACAGGGGATCTACGAGCAGTACTTC
d_gene: TRBD1
v_gene: TRBV6-5
abundance: -
j_gene: TRBJ2-7

CDR3aa: CSAATETQYF
CDR3nt: TGCAGTGCTGCGACGGAGACCCAGTACTTC
d_gene: -
v_gene: TRBV20-1
abundance: few
j_gene: TRBJ2-5

CDR3aa: CASSARQAPQGEAFF
CDR3nt: TGTGCCAGCAGCGCCAGACAGGCCCCTCAGGGAGAAGCTTTCTTT
d_gene: -
v_gene: TRBV9
abundance: many
j_gene: TRBJ1-1

CDR3aa: CASSMLSQPQHF
CDR3nt: TGTGCCAGTAGTATGTTGAGTCAGCCCCAGCATTTT
d_gene: -
v_gene: TRBV19
abundance: -
j_gene: TRBJ1-5

CDR3aa: CASSFQGLGNQPQHF
CDR3nt: TGTGCCAGCAGCTTCCAGGGTTTGGGCAATCAGCCCCAGCATTTT
d_gene: -
v_gene: TRBV11-3
abundance: many
j_gene: TRBJ1-5

CDR3aa: CASRYQRGTGELFF
CDR3nt: TGTGCCAGCAGATACCAACGGGGTACCGGGGAGCTGTTTTTT
d_gene: -
v_gene: TRBV7-3
abundance: -
j_gene: TRBJ2-2

CDR3aa: CSASQQGLTEAFF
CDR3nt: TGCAGTGCTAGCCAACAGGGGCTTACTGAAGCTTTCTTT
d_gene: TRBD1
v_gene: TRBV20-1
abundance: -
j_gene: TRBJ1-1

CDR3aa: CASSFSGGENTEAFF
CDR3nt: TGCGCCAGCAGCTTTTCAGGGGGGGAAAACACTGAAGCTTTCTTT
d_gene: TRBD1
v_gene: TRBV5-1
abundance: -
j_gene: TRBJ1-1

CDR3aa: CASSYLEDSAYGYTF
CDR3nt: TGTGCCAGCAGTTACTTGGAGGACAGTGCATATGGCTACACCTTC
d_gene: -
v_gene: TRBV6-5
abundance: many
j_gene: TRBJ1-2

CDR3aa: CAISERGQGYEQYF
CDR3nt: TGTGCCATCAGTGAGAGGGGACAGGGCTACGAGCAGTACTTC
d_gene: TRBD1
v_gene: TRBV10-3
abundance: -
j_gene: TRBJ2-7